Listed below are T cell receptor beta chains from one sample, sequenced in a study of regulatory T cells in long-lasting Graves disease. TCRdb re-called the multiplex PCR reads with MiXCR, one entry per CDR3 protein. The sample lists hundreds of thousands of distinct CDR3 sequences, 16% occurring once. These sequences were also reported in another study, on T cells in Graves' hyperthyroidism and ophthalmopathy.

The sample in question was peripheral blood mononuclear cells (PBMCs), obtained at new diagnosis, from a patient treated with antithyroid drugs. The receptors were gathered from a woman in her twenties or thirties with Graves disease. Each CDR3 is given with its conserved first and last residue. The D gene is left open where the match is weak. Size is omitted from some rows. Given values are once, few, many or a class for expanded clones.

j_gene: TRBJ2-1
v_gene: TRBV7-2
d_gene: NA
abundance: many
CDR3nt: TGTGCCAGCAGCTTATCCTCCCTTCCCGGGCTGGGTGAGCAGTTCTTC
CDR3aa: CASSLSSLPGLGEQFF

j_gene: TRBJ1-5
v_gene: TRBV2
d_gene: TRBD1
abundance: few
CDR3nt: TGTGCCAGCAGCTTAACTGGGACAGGGGGCAATCAGCCCCAGCATTTT
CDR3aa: CASSLTGTGGNQPQHF

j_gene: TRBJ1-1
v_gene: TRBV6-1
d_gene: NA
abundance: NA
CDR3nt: TGTGCCAGTATTACAGGGCTGAACACTGAAGCTTTCTTT
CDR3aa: CASITGLNTEAFF

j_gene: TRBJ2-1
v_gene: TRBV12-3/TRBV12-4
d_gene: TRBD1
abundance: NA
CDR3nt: TGTGCCAGCTCCCGGGACAGCAATGAGCAGCTCTTC
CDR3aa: CASSRDSNEQLF

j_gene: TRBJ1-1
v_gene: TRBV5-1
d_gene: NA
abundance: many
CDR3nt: TGTGCCAGCAGCTTAGGGGCCACTGAAGCTTTCTTT
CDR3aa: CASSLGATEAFF

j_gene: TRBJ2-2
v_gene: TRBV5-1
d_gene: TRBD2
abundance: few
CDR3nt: TGCGCCAGCAGCCCCATAGCGGGAGTTGTCTCCGGGGAGCTGTTTTTT
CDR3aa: CASSPIAGVVSGELFF

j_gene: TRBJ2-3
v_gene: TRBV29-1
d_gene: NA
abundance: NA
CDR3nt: TGCAGCGTTGAAGCGGGATCAGCAGATACGCAGTATTTT
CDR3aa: CSVEAGSADTQYF

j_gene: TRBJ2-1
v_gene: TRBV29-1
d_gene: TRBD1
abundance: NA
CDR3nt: TGCAGCGCTGACAGGGTAGGTCAGTTCTTC
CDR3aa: CSADRVGQFF

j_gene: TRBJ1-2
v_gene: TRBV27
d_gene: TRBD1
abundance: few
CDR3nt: TGTGCCAGCACTGGGACAGGGGAGGCAAACTATGGCTACACCTTC
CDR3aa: CASTGTGEANYGYTF

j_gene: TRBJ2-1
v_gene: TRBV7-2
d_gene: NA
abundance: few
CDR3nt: TGTGCCAGCAGCTTATCGGGAGCGGACAATGAGCAGTTCTTC
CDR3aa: CASSLSGADNEQFF

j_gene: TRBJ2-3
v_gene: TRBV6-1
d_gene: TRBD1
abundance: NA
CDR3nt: TGTGCCAGCAGTCTGCAGGGGGCGCACGCAGATACGCAGTATTTT
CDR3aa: CASSLQGAHADTQYF

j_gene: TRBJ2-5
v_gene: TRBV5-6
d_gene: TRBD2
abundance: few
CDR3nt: TGTGCCAGCAGCCCGCCGGCGGGAGGTGTGCAAGAGACCCAGTACTTC
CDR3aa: CASSPPAGGVQETQYF

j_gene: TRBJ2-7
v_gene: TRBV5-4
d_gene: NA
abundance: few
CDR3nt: TGTGCCAGCAGCTACCGGGACGGATCCTACGAGCAGTACTTC
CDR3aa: CASSYRDGSYEQYF

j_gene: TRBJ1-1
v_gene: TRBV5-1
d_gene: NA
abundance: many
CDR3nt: TGCGCCAGCAGTTGGGGTGGTAGGGACACTGAAGCTTTCTTT
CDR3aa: CASSWGGRDTEAFF

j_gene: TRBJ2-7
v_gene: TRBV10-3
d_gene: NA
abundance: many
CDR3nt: TGTGCCATCAGGGACGAGCGCTACGAGCAGTACTTC
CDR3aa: CAIRDERYEQYF

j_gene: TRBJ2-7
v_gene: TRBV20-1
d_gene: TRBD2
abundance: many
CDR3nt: TGCAGTGCTCCACGACTAGCGGGAGAAAGCGAGCAGTACTTC
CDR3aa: CSAPRLAGESEQYF

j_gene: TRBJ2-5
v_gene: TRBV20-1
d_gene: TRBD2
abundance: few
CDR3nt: TGCAGTGCTAGTGGGGGGGGGGTCGAAGAGACCCAGTACTTC
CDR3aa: CSASGGGVEETQYF

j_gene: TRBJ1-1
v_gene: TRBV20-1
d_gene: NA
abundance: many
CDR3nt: TGCAGTGCTAGAGACCCCGGTCATGCAGTCACTGAAGCTTTCTTT
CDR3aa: CSARDPGHAVTEAFF

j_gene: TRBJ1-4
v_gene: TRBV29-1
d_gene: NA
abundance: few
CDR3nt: TGCAGCGCCGGGGGGACGGCCGGGGAAAAACTGTTTTTT
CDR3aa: CSAGGTAGEKLFF

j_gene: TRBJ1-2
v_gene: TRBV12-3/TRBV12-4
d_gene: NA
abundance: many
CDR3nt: TGTGCCAGCAGTTTAGTCGGGGACCGCAGAGATCGCTACACCTTC
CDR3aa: CASSLVGDRRDRYTF

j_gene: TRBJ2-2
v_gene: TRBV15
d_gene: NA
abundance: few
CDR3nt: TGTGCCACCAGCAGAGTTCGGCAGGGGGGCGCGGGCGGGGAGCTGTTTTTT
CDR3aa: CATSRVRQGGAGGELFF

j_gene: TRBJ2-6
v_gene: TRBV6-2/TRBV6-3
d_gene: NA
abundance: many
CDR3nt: TGTGCCAGCAGTTACCTCAGCTCTGGGGCCAACGTCCTGACTTTC
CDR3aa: CASSYLSSGANVLTF

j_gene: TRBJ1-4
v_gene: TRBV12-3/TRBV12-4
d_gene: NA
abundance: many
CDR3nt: TGTGCCAGCACCCTTATCCAGGGTAATGAAAAACTGTTTTTT
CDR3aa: CASTLIQGNEKLFF

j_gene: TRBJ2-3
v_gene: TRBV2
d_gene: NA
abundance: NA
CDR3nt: TGTGCCAGCTCCCCCCTGTACCCCATCGGGACAGATACGCAGTATTTT
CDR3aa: CASSPLYPIGTDTQYF

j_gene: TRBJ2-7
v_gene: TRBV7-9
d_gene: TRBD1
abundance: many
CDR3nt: TGTGCCAGCCTAGGACAGGGCTACGAGCAGTACTTC
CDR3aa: CASLGQGYEQYF

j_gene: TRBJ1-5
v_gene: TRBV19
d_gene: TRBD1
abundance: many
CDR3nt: TGTGCCAGTAACCGGGACAGCGGCAATCAGCCCCAGCATTTT
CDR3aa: CASNRDSGNQPQHF

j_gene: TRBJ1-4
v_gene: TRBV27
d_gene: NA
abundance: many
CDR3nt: TGTGCCAGCAGAGGGTTGGGGGGTAATGAAAAACTGTTTTTT
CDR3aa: CASRGLGGNEKLFF

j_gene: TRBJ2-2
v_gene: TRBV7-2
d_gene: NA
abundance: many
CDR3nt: TGTGCCAGCAGCTTAGCGGACAAGGGAAGAGGGCTGTTTTTT
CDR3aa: CASSLADKGRGLFF

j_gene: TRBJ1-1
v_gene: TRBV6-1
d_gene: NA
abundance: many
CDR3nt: TGTGCCAGCAGTGAACGGCAGAACACTGAAGCTTTCTTT
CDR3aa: CASSERQNTEAFF

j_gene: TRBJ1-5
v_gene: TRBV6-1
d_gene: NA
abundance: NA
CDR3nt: TGTGCCAGCACCCAGGAACCTAGCAATCAGCCCCAGCATTTT
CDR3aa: CASTQEPSNQPQHF

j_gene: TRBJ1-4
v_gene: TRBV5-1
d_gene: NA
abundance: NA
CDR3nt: TGCGCCAGCAGCTTGGACAAGGGGGGCGAAAAACTGTTTTTT
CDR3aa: CASSLDKGGEKLFF

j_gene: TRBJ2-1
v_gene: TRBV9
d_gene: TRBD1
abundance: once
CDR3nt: TGTGCCAGCAGCGGCGAGACAGGGGGTAACAATGAGCAGTTCTTC
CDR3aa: CASSGETGGNNEQFF

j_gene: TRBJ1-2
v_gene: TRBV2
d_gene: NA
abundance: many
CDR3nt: TGTGCCAGCCAGGAGGAGTGGACAACGGGTGACTACACCTTC
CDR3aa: CASQEEWTTGDYTF

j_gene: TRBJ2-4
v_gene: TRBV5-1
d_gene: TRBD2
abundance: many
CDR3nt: TGCGCCAGCAGCTTGGGACTAGCGGGAAACATTCAGTACTTC
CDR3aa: CASSLGLAGNIQYF

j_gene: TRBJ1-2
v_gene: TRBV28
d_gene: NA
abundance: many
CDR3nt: TGTGCCAGCAGTTTTCATAAAACCGGGATTTATGGCTACACCTTC
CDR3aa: CASSFHKTGIYGYTF

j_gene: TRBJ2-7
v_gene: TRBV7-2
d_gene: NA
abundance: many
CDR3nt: TGTGCCAGCAGACCGACAAGATTTGGGGGGGAGCAGTACTTC
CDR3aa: CASRPTRFGGEQYF

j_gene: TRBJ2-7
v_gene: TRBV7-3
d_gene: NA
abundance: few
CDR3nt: TGTGCCAGCAGTCGCCTCACGACCTTCCTGGGACCCCCCGGCGAGCAGTACTTC
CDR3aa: CASSRLTTFLGPPGEQYF

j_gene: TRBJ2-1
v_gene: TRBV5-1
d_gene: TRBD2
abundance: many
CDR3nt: TGCGCCAGCAGCGGCTTAGCGGGATCTGGCAATGAGCAGTTCTTC
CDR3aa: CASSGLAGSGNEQFF

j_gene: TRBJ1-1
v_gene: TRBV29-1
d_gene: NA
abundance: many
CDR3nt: TGCAGCTCCCGGGGGCTCGGTGAAGCTTTCTTT
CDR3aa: CSSRGLGEAFF

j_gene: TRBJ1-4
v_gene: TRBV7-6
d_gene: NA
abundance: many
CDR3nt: TGTGCCAGCAGCTTAGCCGGATTCCCCGGCGAAAAACTGTTTTTT
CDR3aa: CASSLAGFPGEKLFF

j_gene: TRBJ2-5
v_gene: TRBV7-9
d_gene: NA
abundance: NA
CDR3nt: TGTGCCAGTGACATCTCAGGAGAGACCCAGTACTTC
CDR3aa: CASDISGETQYF

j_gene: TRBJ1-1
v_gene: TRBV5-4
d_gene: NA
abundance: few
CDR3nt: TGTGCCAGCAGCTTGGAGGGTTGGAGCACTGAAGCTTTCTTT
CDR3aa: CASSLEGWSTEAFF

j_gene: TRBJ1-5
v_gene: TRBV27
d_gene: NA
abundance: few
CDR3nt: TGTGCCAGCAGTTTAAAGTTCCAGTTTTCGCCCCAGCATTTT
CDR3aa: CASSLKFQFSPQHF

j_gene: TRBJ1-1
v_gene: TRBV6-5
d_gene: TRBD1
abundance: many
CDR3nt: TGTGCCAGCAGTTTCGAAGGACAGGGACCATCTGAAGCTTTCTTT
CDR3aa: CASSFEGQGPSEAFF

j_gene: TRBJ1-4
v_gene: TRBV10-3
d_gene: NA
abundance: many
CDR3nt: TGTGCCATCAGTTCCCAGGGATCCCCCGGGAAACTGTTTTTT
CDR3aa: CAISSQGSPGKLFF

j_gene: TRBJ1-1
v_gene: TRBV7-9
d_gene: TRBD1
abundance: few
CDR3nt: TGTGCCAGCAGACCGGTCGGGACAGGGAACACTGAAGCTTTCTTT
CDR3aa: CASRPVGTGNTEAFF

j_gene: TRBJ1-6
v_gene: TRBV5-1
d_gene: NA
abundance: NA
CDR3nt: TGCGCCAGCAGCTTGGAATTAGGGGGGGGTTCACCCCTCCACTTT
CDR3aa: CASSLELGGGSPLHF

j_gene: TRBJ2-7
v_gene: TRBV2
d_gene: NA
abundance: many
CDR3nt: TGTGCCAGCAGTTTTCTTCAGGGAGGCGAGCAGTACTTC
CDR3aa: CASSFLQGGEQYF

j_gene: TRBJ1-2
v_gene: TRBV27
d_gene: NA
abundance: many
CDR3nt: TGTGCCAGCAGTTTAGGCTCAGGGGTGAGCTATGGCTACACCTTC
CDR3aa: CASSLGSGVSYGYTF

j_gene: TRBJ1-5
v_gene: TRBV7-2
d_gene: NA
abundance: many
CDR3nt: TGTGCCAGCAGCTTAGGGCATTATAGCAATCAGCCCCAGCATTTT
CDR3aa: CASSLGHYSNQPQHF

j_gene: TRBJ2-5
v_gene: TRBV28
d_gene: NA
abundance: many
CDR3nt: TGTGCCAGCAGTTCCAGGAAGATAGCGGCGGCTATTGGGACCCAGTACTTC
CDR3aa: CASSSRKIAAAIGTQYF

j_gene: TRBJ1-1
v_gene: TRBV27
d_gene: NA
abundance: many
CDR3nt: TGTGCCAGTAAACCGGGACCCAAGAACACTGAAGCTTTCTTT
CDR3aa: CASKPGPKNTEAFF

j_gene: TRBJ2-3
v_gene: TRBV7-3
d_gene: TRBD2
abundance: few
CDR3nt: TGTGCCAGCAGCCCGAGCGGGAGGACTTTCACAGATACGCAGTATTTT
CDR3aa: CASSPSGRTFTDTQYF

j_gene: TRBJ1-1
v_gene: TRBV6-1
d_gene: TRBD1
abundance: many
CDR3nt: TGTGCCAGCAGTACACATCAGGGGGCCGGCACTGAAGCTTTCTTT
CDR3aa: CASSTHQGAGTEAFF

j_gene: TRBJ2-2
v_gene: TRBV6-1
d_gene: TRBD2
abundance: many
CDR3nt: TGTGCCAGCAGTGAAAGACTAGCGGCCTTGAACACCGGGGAGCTGTTTTTT
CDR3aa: CASSERLAALNTGELFF

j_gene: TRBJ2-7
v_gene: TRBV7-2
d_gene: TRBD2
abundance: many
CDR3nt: TGTGCCAGCAGCTCGACGACTAGCGGATTATACGAGCAGTACTTC
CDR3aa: CASSSTTSGLYEQYF

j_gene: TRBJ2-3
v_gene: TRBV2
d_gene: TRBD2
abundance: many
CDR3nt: TGTGCCAGCACCATTAGCGGGAAAAGCACAGATACGCAGTATTTT
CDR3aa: CASTISGKSTDTQYF

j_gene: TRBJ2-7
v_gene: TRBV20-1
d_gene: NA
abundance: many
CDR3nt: TGCAGTGCTAGAGACCCTGTCGAGCAGTACTTC
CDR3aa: CSARDPVEQYF

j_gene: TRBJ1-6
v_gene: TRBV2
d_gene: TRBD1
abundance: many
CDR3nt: TGTGCCAGCAGGGGACAGGCAGTTAATTCACCCCTCCACTTT
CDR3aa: CASRGQAVNSPLHF

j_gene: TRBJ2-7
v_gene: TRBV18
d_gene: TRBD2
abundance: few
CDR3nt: TGTGCCAGCTCACCGGGCCTAAGGGAGGGCTACGAGCAGTACTTC
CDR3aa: CASSPGLREGYEQYF